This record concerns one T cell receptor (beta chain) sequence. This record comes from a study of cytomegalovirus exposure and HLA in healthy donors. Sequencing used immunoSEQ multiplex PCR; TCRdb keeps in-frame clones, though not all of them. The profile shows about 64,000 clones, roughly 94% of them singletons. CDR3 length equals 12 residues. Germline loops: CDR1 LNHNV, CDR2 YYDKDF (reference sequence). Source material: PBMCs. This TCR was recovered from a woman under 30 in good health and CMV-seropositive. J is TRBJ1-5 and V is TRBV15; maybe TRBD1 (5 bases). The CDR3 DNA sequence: TGTGCGACCGGGGCTAGCAATCAGCCCCAGCATTTT. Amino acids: CATGASNQPQHF.